The following is a T cell receptor (beta chain) sequence with its context. This sample stems from a study of OX40 agonist ivuxolimab in advanced cancers. Only in-frame clones appear in the TCRdb table, and some are missing; sequencing was by immunoSEQ multiplex PCR. The repertoire holds around 95,000 clones, 85% to 95% seen once, with 0.2% to 0.3% in the top ten. The receptor's source is an adult with an advanced solid tumor such as melanoma, head and neck, liver or kidney cancer. The input for sequencing was CD4+ or CD8+ T cells sorted from blood, taken in a trial of the OX40 agonist ivuxolimab.

CDR3 residues: CASSLQLAIGELFF. The DNA of the CDR3 is TGTGCCAGCAGCTTACAACTAGCAATCGGGGAGCTGTTTTTT. The gene calls are TRBV7-6 and TRBJ2-2; D is perhaps TRBD2 (6 bases). The CDR3 contains 14 residues. CDR1 is SGHVS, CDR2 FNYEAQ, per germline. V lost 2 bases, J lost 7 bases, and 11 bases lay in between.